This T cell receptor beta chain was retrieved from a study of T cell responses to AZD1222 COVID-19 vaccine. A note on this clone: What it binds is not known.

Using immunoSEQ multiplex PCR, the repertoire was profiled, and TCRdb retains in-frame clones only, with some absent. Of under 20,000 clones in the sample, less than 90% were seen once. This CDR3 has 12 amino acids. The V and J ends lost 6 bases and 5 bases respectively, with 9 bases between them. Germline CDR1 MNHNY, CDR2 SVGAGI (reference sequence). Study conclusions and caveats: The donor cohort was predominantly white British with a female majority, and clonal diversity may have been underestimated. Vaccine-related CD4 TCRs covered spike, predominating at 160-218 and 743-854. Seropositive at baseline were only a handful of AZD1222 recipients.

The TCR was taken from an adult who received the AZD1222 COVID-19 vaccine. The J gene is TRBJ2-3, the V gene TRBV6-6; D remains ambiguous. The sample here was peripheral blood, taken 28 days after the second AZD1222 dose. The chain's CDR3 is CASSPARDTQYF. The CDR3 nucleotides are TGTGCCAGCAGCCCCGCCAGAGATACGCAGTATTTT.